Below, 22 T cell receptor beta chains from the same sample are listed, as sequenced in a study of cytomegalovirus exposure and HLA in healthy donors. The PCR was carried out with 60 Vbeta primers and 13 Jbeta primers. Here immunoSEQ multiplex PCR was the method, and the copy in TCRdb shows in-frame clones only, minus some. Of roughly 66,000 clones listed, approximately 80% are singletons. The sample taken for sequencing was PBMCs. These receptors all come from a man younger than 35 in good health and CMV-seropositive.

This clone appeared once. The genes are TRBV28 and TRBJ2-7, with 7 bases identical to TRBD1. V lost 6 bases, J lost 3 bases, and 8 bases stayed unmatched. The CDR3 is 14 residues long. The germline V gene has CDR1 MDHEN and CDR2 SYDVKM. CDR3 region: CASRVDRDLYEQYF. Here the CDR3 DNA reads TGTGCCAGCAGGGTCGACAGGGACCTCTACGAGCAGTACTTC.

The chain combines TRBV6-1 with TRBJ2-1, with D possibly being TRBD2 (5 bases). The CDR3 runs to 15 residues. Trimming pared 8 bases from V and 0 bases from J, leaving 14 bases between. In germline, CDR1 is MNHNS, CDR2 SASEGT. CDR3 DNA sequence: TGTGCCAGCCGCGTTAGCGTTGGCTCCTACAATGAGCAGTTCTTC. Translating it yields CASRVSVGSYNEQFF.

The chain carries TRBV30 and TRBJ2-7; 9 bases match TRBD1. Looked up from germline, CDR1 is GTSNPN and CDR2 is SVGIG (reference sequence). The trim removed 4 bases at V and 3 bases at J, leaving 7 bases unmatched. This CDR3 contains 14 residues. This chain's CDR3 is CAWNPGQGLYEQYF. CDR3 bases: TGTGCCTGGAACCCGGGACAGGGCCTCTACGAGCAGTACTTC.

The J gene is TRBJ1-4, the V gene TRBV10-3; D call uncertain. This CDR3 contains 15 residues. The germline V and J ends were trimmed by 0 bases and 6 bases, with 11 bases remaining between them. The germline V gene has CDR1 ENHRY and CDR2 SYGVKD. CDR3 sequence (DNA): TGTGCCATCAGTGAGTCGACACAGATCTATGAAAAACTGTTTTTT. Protein sequence: CAISESTQIYEKLFF.

The chain carries TRBV7-8 and TRBJ2-3; D is uncertain. Per the germline V gene, CDR1 is SGHVS and CDR2 is FQNEAQ. Trimming pared 2 bases from V and 0 bases from J, leaving 12 bases between. The CDR3 is made up of 16 amino acids. The CDR3: CASSLSLYKSTDTQYF. The CDR3 DNA sequence: TGTGCCAGCAGCTTAAGTTTGTACAAGAGCACAGATACGCAGTATTTT. Combining the CDR3 with reference TRBV7-8 and TRBJ2-3 gives the whole variable domain GAGVSQSPRYKVAKRGQDVALRCDPISGHVSLFWYQQALGQGPEFLTYFQNEAQLDKSGLPSDRFFAERPEGSVSTLKIQRTQQEDSAVYLCASSLSLYKSTDTQYFGPGTRLTVL.

The genes are TRBV6-5 and TRBJ1-2; 8 nucleotides match TRBD1. This CDR3 is built from 12 residues. The V segment lost 8 bases and the J segment 5 bases; nucleotides outside the gene matches: 4. The V gene's germline CDR1 is MNHEY and CDR2 SVGAGI. CDR3 sequence: CASVTGGYGYTF. CDR3 coding DNA: TGTGCCAGCGTCACAGGGGGGTATGGCTACACCTTC.

The rearrangement links TRBV5-8 to TRBJ2-6, with 8 nucleotides matching TRBD2. The CDR3 covers 16 residues. Germline loops: CDR1 SGHTS, CDR2 YDEGEE. V shed 1 base and J 7 bases; nucleotides not matched to a gene: 7. The CDR3 is CASSLTGGAGANVLTF. The CDR3 nucleotides read TGTGCCAGCAGCTTGACGGGAGGGGCGGGAGCCAACGTCCTGACTTTC. The full variable domain, its missing parts supplied by reference TRBV5-8 and TRBJ2-6, is EAGVTQSPTHLIKTRGQQATLRCSPISGHTSVYWYQQALGLGLQFLLWYDEGEERNRGNFPPRFSGRQFPNYSSELNVNALELEDSALYLCASSLTGGAGANVLTFGAGSRLTVL.

This chain links TRBV10-2 with TRBJ1-6, with 9 bases identical to TRBD1. The CDR3 is 15 amino acids. The germline V gene has CDR1 WSHSY and CDR2 SAAADI. V lost 3 bases, J lost 7 bases, and 4 bases stayed unmatched. The CDR3 here is CASSDVGQGNSPLHF. Here the CDR3 DNA reads TGCGCCAGCAGTGATGTAGGACAGGGGAATTCACCCCTCCACTTT.

The chain couples TRBV7-9 to TRBJ2-1; TRBD2 aligns across 14 bases. J lost 8 bases, V lost 0 bases, and 6 bases had no gene match. The germline V gene has CDR1 SEHNR and CDR2 FQNEAQ (reference sequence). CDR3 length: 17 residues. CDR3 sequence: CASSLATSGRECDEQFF. CDR3 bases: TGTGCCAGCAGCTTAGCGACTAGCGGGAGGGAGTGCGATGAGCAGTTCTTC.

This clone was recorded a few times. The chain joins TRBV30 to TRBJ2-6; D gene unclear. From germline, CDR1 is GTSNPN and CDR2 SVGIG (reference sequence). V dropped 3 bases and J dropped 0 bases, with 3 bases sitting between them. This CDR3 has 13 amino acids. The CDR3, as DNA: TGTGCCTGGAGCATCTCTGGGGCCAACGTCCTGACTTTC. This codes for CAWSISGANVLTF.

V gene TRBV29-1 combines with J gene TRBJ1-5; the match to TRBD1 covers 9 bases. The germline V gene encodes CDR1 SQVTM and CDR2 ANQGSEA. The CDR3 consists of 14 residues. V lost 6 bases, J lost 6 bases, and 9 bases stayed unmatched. The CDR3 sequence is CSVGTGSPGQPQHF. CDR3 DNA: TGCAGCGTGGGGACAGGGAGTCCGGGTCAGCCCCAGCATTTT.

The rearrangement joins TRBV7-2 to TRBJ1-1; D gene unclear. V lost 3 bases and J lost 3, with 11 bases in between. The CDR3 consists of 14 residues. Looked up from germline, CDR1 is SGHTA and CDR2 is FQGNSA. This CDR3 is CASSFGSGDTEAFF. Here the CDR3 DNA reads TGTGCCAGCAGCTTCGGGAGCGGGGACACTGAAGCTTTCTTT.

This clone was detected only a few times. The V gene is TRBV4-2, the J gene TRBJ2-7, with D possibly matching TRBD1 (6 bases). The germline V gene has CDR1 LGHNA and CDR2 YNFKEQ. V was shortened by 1 base and J by 0 bases, with 10 bases between the two germline ends. The length of the CDR3 is 15 residues. The CDR3 bases are TGTGCCAGCAGCCAAGTTACAGGGCCCTCCTACGAGCAGTACTTC. Translating it yields CASSQVTGPSYEQYF.

The chain is built from TRBV30 and TRBJ1-4, with 10 nucleotides matching TRBD1. Per germline, CDR1 GTSNPN and CDR2 SVGIG (reference sequence). Trimming cost V 3 bases and J 5 bases; bases outside gene matches: 12. The CDR3 length is 17 residues. The CDR3 coding sequence is TGTGCCTGGAGGCCTCCGACAGGGGGCACCCGAAATGAAAAACTGTTTTTT. It is translated as CAWRPPTGGTRNEKLFF.

The chain joins TRBV2 to TRBJ2-4; D is perhaps TRBD2 (6 bases). Trimming pared 4 bases from V and 12 bases from J, leaving 13 bases between. This CDR3 contains 12 residues. CDR1 and CDR2 (germline): SNHLY, FYNNEI. The CDR3 reads CASSGGWTNQYF. The CDR3 DNA is TGTGCCAGCAGTGGGGGGTGGACTAATCAGTACTTC. Together with reference TRBV2 and TRBJ2-4, the CDR3 gives the full variable domain: EPEVTQTPSHQVTQMGQEVILRCVPISNHLYFYWYRQILGQKVEFLVSFYNNEISEKSEIFDDQFSVERPDGSNFTLKIRSTKLEDSAMYFCASSGGWTNQYFGAGTRLSVL.

V and J are TRBV30 and TRBJ2-5; the match to TRBD2 covers 9 bases. J lost 1 base, V lost 6 bases, and 6 bases had no gene match. CDR1 is GTSNPN, CDR2 SVGIG, per germline (reference sequence). The CDR3 extends over 14 amino acids. The CDR3 region has the DNA TGTGCCTGTCGCACTAGCGGGTCCCAAGAGACCCAGTACTTC. As protein: CACRTSGSQETQYF.

V usage is TRBV5-6 and J usage is TRBJ1-5; perhaps TRBD1 as D (6 bases). The length of the CDR3 is 15 residues. Trimming removed 0 bases from V and 7 bases from J, with 14 bases in between. CDR1 SGHDT and CDR2 YYEEEE come from the germline V gene. The chain's CDR3 is CASSLGGLGAQPQHF. The CDR3 DNA is TGTGCCAGCAGCTTGGGGGGGCTTGGGGCCCAGCCCCAGCATTTT.

J is TRBJ1-1 and V is TRBV2; 8 bases are shared with TRBD1. This CDR3 spans 15 amino acids. In germline, CDR1 is SNHLY, CDR2 FYNNEI. V was pared by 7 bases and J by 7 bases, with 14 bases of the junction left unmatched. The CDR3 spells CASTLWSRGQGEAFF. The CDR3 coding sequence is TGTGCCAGCACCCTATGGAGCAGGGGGCAGGGTGAAGCTTTCTTT.

J is TRBJ2-3 and V is TRBV29-1; 8 nucleotides match TRBD1. Per the germline V gene, CDR1 is SQVTM and CDR2 is ANQGSEA. This CDR3 contains 13 residues. With V trimmed by 7 bases and J by 3 bases, 6 bases remained unmatched. For the CDR3, the DNA is TGCAGCGGCGGACAGGGAGGTACAGATACGCAGTATTTT. Its translation: CSGGQGGTDTQYF.

This chain joins TRBV7-9 and TRBJ1-2; no definite D call. Germline lookup yields CDR1 SEHNR and CDR2 FQNEAQ (reference sequence). CDR3 length: 14 amino acids. The ends were cut back, 5 bases at V and 7 bases at J, with 17 bases in the middle. The CDR3 loop is CASSTSGGRAGYTF. CDR3 sequence (DNA): TGTGCCAGCAGCACCTCGGGAGGGCGGGCTGGCTACACCTTC.

V usage is TRBV7-9 and J usage is TRBJ1-2; TRBD1 is a possible D gene (6 bases). Between the trimmed V and J ends, which lost 4 bases and 3 bases, there was a span of 15 bases. The length of the CDR3 is 15 residues. The germline V gene encodes CDR1 SEHNR and CDR2 FQNEAQ (reference sequence). The CDR3 sequence is CASSSRTVTHYGYTF. Here the CDR3 DNA reads TGTGCCAGCAGCTCGCGGACAGTCACTCACTATGGCTACACCTTC.

V usage is TRBV30 and J usage is TRBJ1-6; 7 bases match TRBD1. The CDR3 is made up of 13 amino acids. Germline CDR1 GTSNPN, CDR2 SVGIG (reference sequence). J was trimmed by 6 bases and V by 6 bases; bases with no gene match: 5. The CDR3 here is CACLQGINSPLHF. The CDR3 coding sequence is TGTGCCTGCCTACAGGGGATTAATTCACCCCTCCACTTT.